A single sample is the source of the 28 T cell receptor beta chains below, sequenced in a study of control samples from healthy donors and cancer patients. Clones were sequenced by immunoSEQ multiplex PCR, and TCRdb holds only the in-frame ones, with some missing. The sample includes approximately 170,000 clones, 91% of them seen just once. Input material: blood. The receptors stem from a woman in her twenties or thirties in good health.

This clone has only a few counts. The chain carries TRBV10-1 and TRBJ1-6, with 8 bases aligning to TRBD1. Germline CDR1 and CDR2: WNHNN and SYGVQD (reference sequence). J lost 9 bases, V lost 0 bases, and 10 bases had no gene match. This CDR3 comprises 17 residues. The CDR3 reads CASSESHRTGLGSPLHF. The CDR3 DNA follows: TGCGCCAGCAGTGAGTCCCACCGGACAGGGTTAGGTTCACCCCTCCACTTT.

The V gene is TRBV7-9, the J gene TRBJ2-3; 11 bases match TRBD2. The CDR3 covers 16 residues. V was pared by 1 base and J by 2 bases, with 2 bases of the junction left unmatched. Germline assignment: CDR1 SEHNR and CDR2 FQNEAQ (reference sequence). DNA of the CDR3: TGTGCCAGCAGCTTAGGACTAGCGGGACCCACAGATACGCAGTATTTT. Residues: CASSLGLAGPTDTQYF.

The chain employs TRBV4-1 and TRBJ2-1, with TRBD2 matching 12 bases. Looked up from germline, CDR1 is MGHRA and CDR2 is YSYEKL. The CDR3 contains 15 residues. Trimming took 2 bases from V and 4 from J; bases not matched to a gene: 0. The CDR3 sequence: CASSQLAGGYNEQFF. In nucleotides, the CDR3 is TGCGCCAGCAGCCAACTAGCGGGAGGGTACAATGAGCAGTTCTTC.

J is TRBJ1-4 and V is TRBV10-3, with D uncertain. Germline lookup yields CDR1 ENHRY and CDR2 SYGVKD. This CDR3 has 13 amino acids. Trimming shortened V by 5 bases and J by 0 bases, and 4 bases separated the two germline ends. The CDR3 DNA sequence: TGTGCCATCAGTCCCGCAACTAATGAAAAACTGTTTTTT. This sequence encodes CAISPATNEKLFF.

The rearrangement uses TRBV7-9 and TRBJ1-1, with unresolved D. V was cut by 6 bases and J by 1 base, with 9 bases left in between. The CDR3 has 13 amino acids. Germline CDR1 is SEHNR and CDR2 is FQNEAQ (reference sequence). For the CDR3, the DNA is TGTGCCAGCAGTACCCAGGAGAACACTGAAGCTTTCTTT. Protein: CASSTQENTEAFF.

The rearrangement uses TRBV6-5 and TRBJ1-5, with 10 positions matching TRBD1. Looked up from germline, CDR1 is MNHEY and CDR2 is SVGAGI. The CDR3 extends over 15 amino acids. With 0 bases clipped from V and 5 bases from J, the junction kept 1 base outside the gene matches. The CDR3 DNA reads as TGTGCCAGCAGTTACTCGGGACAGGGGCATCAGCCCCAGCATTTT. The encoded protein is CASSYSGQGHQPQHF.

The V call is TRBV2, the J call TRBJ2-7; 9 bases line up with TRBD2. V lost 4 bases and J lost 5; bases outside the gene matches: 6. The CDR3 runs 14 residues. Germline-derived CDR1 and CDR2 are SNHLY and FYNNEI. As DNA, the CDR3 is TGTGCCAGCAGTGTGCGGGAGGGCTGGGACGAGCAGTACTTC. Translating gives CASSVREGWDEQYF.

The V and J genes are TRBV18 and TRBJ2-1; 9 nucleotides align to TRBD1. Germline trimming cut 2 bases from V and 5 bases from J; bases unmatched to any gene: 1. The CDR3 consists of 14 residues. The V gene's germline CDR1 is KGHSH and CDR2 LQKENI. The DNA for the CDR3 is TGTGCCAGCTCACCAAACAGGGGGCACAATGAGCAGTTCTTC. This translates into CASSPNRGHNEQFF.

The CDR3 loop reads CATSDETGGYNEQFF. As DNA, the CDR3 is TGTGCCACCAGTGATGAGACAGGGGGCTACAATGAGCAGTTCTTC. The chain links TRBV24-1 to TRBJ2-1; 9 nucleotides align to TRBD1. The CDR3 totals 15 residues. Germline V CDR1 and CDR2: KGHDR, SFDVKD. The V segment lost 3 bases and the J segment 3 bases; nucleotides outside the gene matches: 2.

This chain joins TRBV5-1 and TRBJ2-6; D might be TRBD2 (5 bases). Germline V gives CDR1 SGHRS, CDR2 YFSETQ. V gave up 3 bases and J gave up 1 base, with 5 bases separating them. The CDR3 runs 14 residues. The CDR3: CASSSGSGANVLTF. As DNA, the CDR3 is TGCGCCAGCAGCTCGGGATCTGGGGCCAACGTCCTGACTTTC.

V gene TRBV15 combines with J gene TRBJ2-2; the match to TRBD2 covers 9 bases. The CDR3 contains 15 residues. Germline values: CDR1 LNHNV, CDR2 YYDKDF (reference sequence). J gave up 1 base and V 3 bases, and 0 bases lay outside the gene matches. The CDR3 DNA reads as TGTGCCACCAGCAGGACTAGCGGGAACACCGGGGAGCTGTTTTTT. Translated: CATSRTSGNTGELFF.

This chain uses TRBV5-6 with TRBJ2-3; 13 bases map to TRBD2. The CDR3 consists of 14 residues. V gave up 3 bases and J gave up 7 bases; unmatched junction bases: 2. Germline assignment: CDR1 SGHDT and CDR2 YYEEEE. DNA of the CDR3: TGTGCCAGCAGCTGGACTAGCGGGAGTAATACGCAGTATTTT. Protein product: CASSWTSGSNTQYF. Full variable domain (outside the CDR3, taken from reference TRBV5-6 and TRBJ2-3): DAGVTQSPTHLIKTRGQQVTLRCSPKSGHDTVSWYQQALGQGPQFIFQYYEEEERQRGNFPDRFSGHQFPNYSSELNVNALLLGDSALYLCASSWTSGSNTQYFGPGTRLTVL.

The J gene is TRBJ2-2, the V gene TRBV7-2; D is possibly TRBD1 (5 bases). This CDR3 has 14 residues. Trimming stripped 1 base from V and 6 bases from J, with 9 bases between. The V gene's germline CDR1 is SGHTA and CDR2 FQGNSA. DNA of the CDR3: TGTGCCAGCAGCTTAGTTTGGGGCCCCGGGGAGCTGTTTTTT. The encoded protein is CASSLVWGPGELFF.

The chain uses TRBV7-6 and TRBJ1-4, with TRBD1 identical over 9 bases. With V trimmed by 0 bases and J by 5 bases, 1 base remained unmatched. CDR1 is SGHVS, CDR2 FNYEAQ, per germline. The CDR3 is made up of 15 amino acids. CDR3 loop: CASSLAGQGNEKLFF. As DNA, the CDR3 is TGTGCCAGCAGCTTAGCGGGACAGGGCAATGAAAAACTGTTTTTT.

V usage is TRBV2 and J usage is TRBJ1-1, with 10 bases fitting TRBD1. CDR1 SNHLY and CDR2 FYNNEI come from the germline V gene. The CDR3 is made up of 14 amino acids. V was pared by 6 bases and J by 4 bases, with 5 bases of the junction left unmatched. The CDR3 DNA follows: TGTGCCAGCAGGGGGACAGGGGAGGTCACTGAAGCTTTCTTT. Protein: CASRGTGEVTEAFF.

Concerning this clone itself: Other nucleotide sequences from this sample produce the same CDR3. The V call is TRBV3-1 (or the pseudogene TRBV3-2), the J call TRBJ2-1; D not certain. Germline V CDR1 and CDR2: LGHDT, YNNKEL (reference sequence). Between the trimmed V and J ends, which lost 4 bases and 3 bases, there was a span of 4 bases. This CDR3 comprises 12 residues. CDR3 residues: CASSPDYNEQFF. CDR3 in DNA: TGTGCCAGCAGCCCCGACTACAATGAGCAGTTCTTC.

V usage is TRBV18 and J usage is TRBJ1-5; no clear D gene. CDR1 is KGHSH, CDR2 LQKENI, per germline. The CDR3 covers 18 residues. The V end was cut by 2 bases, the J end by 0 bases, with 17 bases between. CDR3 in DNA: TGTGCCAGCTCACCAAGTAGAGGGTCTGAGACTAGCAATCAGCCCCAGCATTTT. Its translation: CASSPSRGSETSNQPQHF. The full variable domain, in which reference TRBV18 and TRBJ1-5 provide the parts outside the CDR3, is NAGVMQNPRHLVRRRGQEARLRCSPMKGHSHVYWYRQLPEEGLKFMVYLQKENIIDESGMPKERFSAEFPKEGPSILRIQQVVRGDSAAYFCASSPSRGSETSNQPQHFGDGTRLSIL.

V usage is TRBV30 and J usage is TRBJ2-5, with 10 bases lining up with TRBD2. This CDR3 is 14 amino acids long. Germline V lookup: CDR1 GTSNPN, CDR2 SVGIG (reference sequence). V shed 2 bases and J 4 bases; nucleotides not matched to a gene: 4. CDR3 loop: CAWSKVAGGETQYF. Written as DNA, the CDR3 is TGTGCCTGGAGTAAGGTAGCGGGAGGAGAGACCCAGTACTTC.

The V gene is TRBV27, the J gene TRBJ1-5, with 7 bases lining up with TRBD1. Germline loops: CDR1 MNHEY, CDR2 SMNVEV (reference sequence). The J segment lost 9 bases and the V segment lost 2 bases, leaving 4 bases of the junction unmatched. The CDR3 runs to 13 residues. CDR3 nucleotides: TGTGCCAGCAGTTTAGACAGGGTCACGCCCCAGCATTTT. Amino acid sequence: CASSLDRVTPQHF.

A single count supports this clone. The chain has TRBV18 and TRBJ1-1, with D uncertain. Trimming left V 10 bases short and J 1 base short, with 13 bases between. Germline V lookup: CDR1 KGHSH, CDR2 LQKENI. This CDR3 comprises 13 residues. The CDR3 loop reads CATRTGPNTEAFF. The CDR3 DNA sequence: TGTGCCACCAGGACGGGCCCGAACACTGAAGCTTTCTTT.

The CDR3 protein is CAIRWTVSGELFF. The CDR3 DNA follows: TGTGCCATCAGATGGACGGTCTCCGGGGAGCTGTTTTTT. The chain couples TRBV10-3 to TRBJ2-2; no firm D call. CDR1 and CDR2 from the germline V gene are ENHRY and SYGVKD. The V end was cut by 6 bases, the J end by 6 bases, with 11 bases between. This CDR3 comprises 13 residues.

This chain uses TRBV13 with TRBJ2-3; the D is unclear. From germline, CDR1 is PRHDT and CDR2 FYEKMQ (reference sequence). This CDR3 comprises 14 residues. The V and J ends lost 5 bases and 1 base respectively, with 10 bases between them. The DNA for the CDR3 is TGTGCCAGCAGCATCGACCGGGGCACAGATACGCAGTATTTT. Amino acids: CASSIDRGTDTQYF. The full variable domain, its missing parts supplied by reference TRBV13 and TRBJ2-3, is AAGVIQSPRHLIKEKRETATLKCYPIPRHDTVYWYQQGPGQDPQFLISFYEKMQSDKGSIPDRFSAQQFSDYHSELNMSSLELGDSALYFCASSIDRGTDTQYFGPGTRLTVL.

The V call is TRBV28, the J call TRBJ1-3; tentatively, D is TRBD1 (5 bases). Deletions cut 6 bases from V and 2 bases from J, with 8 bases between. Germline assignment: CDR1 MDHEN and CDR2 SYDVKM. The CDR3 is made up of 13 amino acids. CDR3 sequence reads: CASRPGPGNTIYF. The DNA of the CDR3 is TGTGCCAGCAGACCGGGACCTGGAAACACCATATATTTT.

This clone was seen more than once but under ten times. J is TRBJ1-1 and V is TRBV12-5, with 8 bases lining up with TRBD1. Trimming removed 2 bases from V and 5 bases from J; junction bases left unmatched: 4. This CDR3 is built from 14 residues. From germline, CDR1 is LGHNT and CDR2 FRNRAP. The CDR3 coding sequence is TGTGCTAGTGGTTTGCCACAGGGGGGGACTGAAGCTTTCTTT. It yields the protein CASGLPQGGTEAFF.

The rearrangement joins TRBV7-8 to TRBJ1-2; no definite D call. Germline assignment: CDR1 SGHVS and CDR2 FQNEAQ. This CDR3 is 14 amino acids long. V lost 1 base to trimming and J lost 0 bases, with 6 bases between them. The CDR3 sequence: CASSLGGTNYGYTF. DNA of the CDR3: TGTGCCAGCAGCTTAGGGGGAACTAACTATGGCTACACCTTC.

The rearrangement links TRBV6-5 to TRBJ2-2, with D maybe TRBD1 (6 bases). CDR1 and CDR2 (germline): MNHEY, SVGAGI. The V gene lost 9 bases and the J gene lost 3 bases, with 14 bases spanning the gap. The CDR3 has 14 amino acids. The CDR3 spells CARGGMGDTGELFF. The CDR3 nucleotides are TGTGCCAGAGGGGGAATGGGGGACACCGGGGAGCTGTTTTTT.

This sequence joins TRBV6-7 and TRBJ2-1, with no clear D. TRBV6-7 is recorded as an ORF, its role being uncertain. The CDR3 is 11 amino acids. The V end lost 8 bases, the J end lost 6 bases, and 8 bases lay between the germline ends. CDR3 coding DNA: TGTGCCAGCGGCCCTGGCAATGAGCAGTTCTTC. It yields the protein CASGPGNEQFF.

The chain employs TRBV28 and TRBJ1-1; a possible D gene is TRBD1 (5 bases). V lost 3 bases to trimming and J lost 3 bases, with 8 bases between them. The CDR3 extends over 13 amino acids. The germline V gene has CDR1 MDHEN and CDR2 SYDVKM. CDR3 sequence: CASSLETDTEAFF. Here the CDR3 DNA reads TGTGCCAGCAGTTTGGAGACAGACACTGAAGCTTTCTTT.